Below, 5 T cell receptor beta chains from the same sample are listed, as sequenced in a study of T cell responses to AZD1222 COVID-19 vaccine. The method was immunoSEQ multiplex PCR; TCRdb's version includes in-frame clones alone and lacks a portion of them. The table shows tens of thousands of clones, with approximately 90% occurring only once. The source material was peripheral blood, sampled on day 0 of AZD1222 vaccination. The receptors here all came from an adult in good health.

V gene TRBV30 combines with J gene TRBJ2-7; the D is unclear. The germline V gene encodes CDR1 GTSNPN and CDR2 SVGIG (reference sequence). The CDR3 has 12 residues. V was pared by 0 bases and J by 3 bases, with 6 bases between. The CDR3 spells CAWSVRNYEQYF. CDR3 DNA: TGTGCCTGGAGTGTACGGAACTACGAGCAGTACTTC.

The CDR3 sequence: CASSQAGELFF. The DNA for the CDR3 is TGTGCCAGCAGCCAAGCCGGGGAGCTGTTTTTT. The gene calls are TRBV6-5 and TRBJ2-2; the D is unclear. CDR3 length equals 11 residues. CDR1 is MNHEY, CDR2 SVGAGI, per germline. V lost 6 bases and J 6 bases, leaving 5 bases between the germline ends.

This clone was observed once. This rearrangement joins TRBV7-2 to TRBJ1-2; D remains unclear. The CDR3 is 13 residues long. The V end was cut by 1 base, the J end by 3 bases, with 6 bases between. Germline V gene data show CDR1 as SGHTA and CDR2 as FQGNSA. The CDR3 loop reads CASSLEADYGYTF. The CDR3 region has the DNA TGTGCCAGCAGCTTAGAGGCTGACTATGGCTACACCTTC.

This sequence joins TRBV4-2 and TRBJ1-4; 7 bases are shared with TRBD1. The J segment lost 8 bases and the V segment lost 5 bases, leaving 8 bases of the junction unmatched. From germline, CDR1 is LGHNA and CDR2 YNFKEQ. This CDR3 contains 14 residues. The CDR3: CASSKVGQVEKLFF. The CDR3 nucleotides read TGTGCCAGCAGCAAGGTCGGACAGGTGGAAAAACTGTTTTTT.

The rearrangement uses TRBV2 and TRBJ1-1; a possible D gene is TRBD1 (6 bases). This CDR3 has 14 amino acids. Germline CDR1 reads SNHLY; CDR2 reads FYNNEI. The ends were cut back, 1 base at V and 6 bases at J, with 12 bases in the middle. This CDR3 reads CASSEVRGFSEAFF. In nucleotides, the CDR3 is TGTGCCAGCAGTGAAGTCAGGGGTTTTTCTGAAGCTTTCTTT.